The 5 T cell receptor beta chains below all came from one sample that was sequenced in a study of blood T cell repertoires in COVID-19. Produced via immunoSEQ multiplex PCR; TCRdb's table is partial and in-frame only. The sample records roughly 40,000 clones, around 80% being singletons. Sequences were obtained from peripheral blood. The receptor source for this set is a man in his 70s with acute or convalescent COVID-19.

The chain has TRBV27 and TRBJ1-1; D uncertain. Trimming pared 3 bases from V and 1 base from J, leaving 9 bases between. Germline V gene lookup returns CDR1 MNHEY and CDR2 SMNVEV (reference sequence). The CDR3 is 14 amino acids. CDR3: CASSFGAGNTEAFF. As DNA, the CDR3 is TGTGCCAGCAGTTTCGGTGCAGGGAACACTGAAGCTTTCTTT.

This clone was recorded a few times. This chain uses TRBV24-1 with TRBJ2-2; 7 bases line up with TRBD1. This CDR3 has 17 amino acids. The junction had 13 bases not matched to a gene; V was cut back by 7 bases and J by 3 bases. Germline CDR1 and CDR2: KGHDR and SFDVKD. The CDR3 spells CATSPYPGTDYTGELFF. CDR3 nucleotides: TGTGCCACCAGCCCCTACCCCGGGACAGATTACACCGGGGAGCTGTTTTTT.

The CDR3 spells CASSAHGGASYGYTF. CDR3 DNA sequence: TGTGCCAGCAGTGCCCACGGGGGGGCTTCCTATGGCTACACCTTC. V and J are TRBV25-1 and TRBJ1-2, with D possibly matching TRBD1 (6 bases). The ends were cut back, 4 bases at V and 4 bases at J, with 16 bases in the middle. The germline CDR1 and CDR2 sequences are MGHDK and SYGVNS. The CDR3 has 15 amino acids.

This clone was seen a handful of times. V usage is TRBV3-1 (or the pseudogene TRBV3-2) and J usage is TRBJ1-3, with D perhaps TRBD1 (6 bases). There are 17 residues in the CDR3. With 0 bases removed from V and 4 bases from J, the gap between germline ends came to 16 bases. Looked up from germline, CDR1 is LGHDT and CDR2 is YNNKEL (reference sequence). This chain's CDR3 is CASSQDLLLDRGNTIYF. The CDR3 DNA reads TGTGCCAGCAGCCAAGATCTATTATTGGACAGAGGAAACACCATATATTTT.

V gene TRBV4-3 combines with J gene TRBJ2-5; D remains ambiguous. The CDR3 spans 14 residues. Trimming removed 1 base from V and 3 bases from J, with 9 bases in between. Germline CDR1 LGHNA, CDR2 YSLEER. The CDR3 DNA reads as TGCGCCAGCAGCCAAGGCCCACAAGAAGAGACCCAGTACTTC. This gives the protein CASSQGPQEETQYF.